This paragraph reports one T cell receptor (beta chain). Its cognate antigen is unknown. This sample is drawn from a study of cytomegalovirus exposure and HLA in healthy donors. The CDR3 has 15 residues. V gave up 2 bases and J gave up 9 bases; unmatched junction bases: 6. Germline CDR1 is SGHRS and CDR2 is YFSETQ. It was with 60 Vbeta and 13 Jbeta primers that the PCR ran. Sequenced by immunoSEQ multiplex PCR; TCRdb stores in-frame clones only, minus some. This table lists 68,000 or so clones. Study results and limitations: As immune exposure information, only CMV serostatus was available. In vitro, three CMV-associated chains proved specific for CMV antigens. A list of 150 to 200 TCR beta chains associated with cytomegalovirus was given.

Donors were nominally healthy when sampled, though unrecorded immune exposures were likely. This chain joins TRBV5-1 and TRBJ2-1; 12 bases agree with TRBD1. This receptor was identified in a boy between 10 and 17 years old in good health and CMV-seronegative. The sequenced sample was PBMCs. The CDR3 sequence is CASSLGTGGLGEQFF. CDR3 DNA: TGCGCCAGCAGCTTAGGGACAGGGGGCTTGGGTGAGCAGTTCTTC.